The next 26 T cell receptor beta chains were all read from a single sample in a study of PD-L1 blockade in urothelial cancer. Time point noted: pretreatment peripheral blood. Measured with immunoSEQ multiplex PCR; TCRdb has only the in-frame clones, and not every one. The repertoire consists of approximately 88,000 clones, with roughly 84% occurring once and the leading ten covering roughly 1.9%. Material: PBMCs, obtained around atezolizumab (anti-PD-L1) treatment. The receptors here all came from a man aged 55 to 70 with urothelial cancer.

CDR3 sequence: CASSLLSGRADTQYF. The CDR3 DNA sequence: TGTGCCAGCAGTCTGCTTAGCGGGAGGGCCGATACGCAGTATTTT. The J gene is TRBJ2-3, the V gene TRBV9; 11 bases match TRBD2. The germline V gene encodes CDR1 SGDLS and CDR2 YYNGEE. J gave up 6 bases and V 5 bases, and 8 bases lay outside the gene matches. The CDR3 loop spans 15 amino acids.

CDR3 DNA sequence: TGTGCCAGCAGCCCGTTTTTGAACACTGAAGCTTTCTTT. Translating gives CASSPFLNTEAFF. This chain joins TRBV7-8 and TRBJ1-1; no definite D call. Germline loops: CDR1 SGHVS, CDR2 FQNEAQ. V dropped 5 bases and J dropped 0 bases, with 7 bases sitting between them. The CDR3 is 13 residues long.

The chain has TRBV11-2 and TRBJ2-3, with 7 bases identical to TRBD1. This CDR3 comprises 16 residues. V dropped 1 base and J dropped 4; count of bases not matched to a gene: 8. In germline, CDR1 is SGHAT, CDR2 FQNNGV. For the CDR3, the DNA is TGTGCCAGCAGCTTAGGGGGACAGCCGGACGCAGATACGCAGTATTTT. The encoded protein is CASSLGGQPDADTQYF.

V and J are TRBV6-5 and TRBJ2-7, with 10 nucleotides matching TRBD2. CDR1 and CDR2 from the germline V gene are MNHEY and SVGAGI. The CDR3 contains 16 residues. V shed 2 bases and J 5 bases; nucleotides not matched to a gene: 9. CDR3 sequence: CASSYRGAGGPHEQYF. The CDR3 DNA follows: TGTGCCAGCAGTTACCGGGGAGCGGGAGGGCCCCACGAGCAGTACTTC.

The DNA of the CDR3 is TGTGCTAGTGGTCTAGCCCGACTAGCGGGGTCTTCCAATGAGCAGTTCTTC. This gives the protein CASGLARLAGSSNEQFF. The rearrangement uses TRBV12-5 and TRBJ2-1; TRBD2 matches at 11 bases. CDR1 is LGHNT, CDR2 FRNRAP, per germline. The V gene end was trimmed by 5 bases and the J gene end by 6 bases; junction bases not matched to a gene: 12. The CDR3 contains 17 residues. The entire variable domain, with the rest obtained from reference TRBV12-5 and TRBJ2-1, is as follows: DARVTQTPRHKVTEMGQEVTMRCQPILGHNTVFWYRQTMMQGLELLAYFRNRAPLDDSGMPKDRFSAEMPDATLATLKIQPSEPRDSAVYFCASGLARLAGSSNEQFFGPGTRLTVL.

J is TRBJ1-2 and V is TRBV29-1; no clear D. Germline V gene lookup returns CDR1 SQVTM and CDR2 ANQGSEA. Trimming took off 0 bases at V and 3 bases at J, with 11 bases between the two ends. This CDR3 region has 14 residues. As DNA, the CDR3 is TGCAGCGTTGAAGAGGTTTGGGCTTACTATGGCTACACCTTC. Encoded protein: CSVEEVWAYYGYTF.

V is TRBV7-2 and J is TRBJ1-5; D is uncertain. Germline V gives CDR1 SGHTA, CDR2 FQGNSA. The ends were cut back, 6 bases at V and 0 bases at J, with 12 bases in the middle. The CDR3 length is 15 residues. Written as DNA, the CDR3 is TGTGCCAGCAGAATCACAGATTATAGCAATCAGCCCCAGCATTTT. Translating it yields CASRITDYSNQPQHF.

The chain employs TRBV6-4 and TRBJ1-2; TRBD1 matches 8 bases. The CDR3 length is 16 residues. CDR1 is MRHNA and CDR2 is SNTAGT in the germline V gene. V was pared by 2 bases and J by 4 bases, with 9 bases of the junction left unmatched. CDR3 sequence reads: CASSDLDRVSGYGYTF. CDR3 coding DNA: TGTGCCAGCAGTGACCTGGACAGGGTCTCGGGCTATGGCTACACCTTC.

The V call is TRBV7-6, the J call TRBJ1-6, with 7 nucleotides matching TRBD1. Unmatched junction bases numbered 5, after V lost 3 bases and J lost 6 bases. Germline lookup yields CDR1 SGHVS and CDR2 FNYEAQ. The CDR3 loop spans 15 amino acids. CDR3 in amino acids: CASSFGTATNSPLHF. The CDR3 region has the DNA TGTGCCAGCAGCTTCGGGACAGCGACTAATTCACCCCTCCACTTT.

The gene calls are TRBV29-1 and TRBJ2-4; possible D gene TRBD1, 6 bases. The CDR3 runs 12 residues. Germline assignment: CDR1 SQVTM and CDR2 ANQGSEA. Trimming removed 5 bases from V and 4 bases from J, with 9 bases in between. CDR3 region: CSVRQGKNIQYF. CDR3 DNA: TGCAGCGTTAGGCAGGGGAAAAACATTCAGTACTTC.

The chain links TRBV6-4 to TRBJ2-7; TRBD1 might be the D (5 bases). The germline V gene encodes CDR1 MRHNA and CDR2 SNTAGT. The CDR3 contains 14 residues. The germline V and J ends were trimmed by 0 bases and 2 bases, with 8 bases remaining between them. The CDR3 loop is CASSDSTVTYEQYF. The CDR3 DNA is TGTGCCAGCAGTGACTCGACAGTTACCTACGAGCAGTACTTC.

V is TRBV20-1 and J is TRBJ1-1; maybe TRBD1 (6 bases). Germline V lookup: CDR1 DFQATT, CDR2 SNEGSKA (reference sequence). The CDR3 is 11 residues long. The V end lost 5 bases, the J end lost 8 bases, and 12 bases lay between the germline ends. CDR3 region: CSALRTAEAFF. The CDR3 nucleotides are TGCAGTGCTCTAAGGACAGCCGAAGCTTTCTTT.

This sequence joins TRBV7-8 and TRBJ2-7; 7 positions match TRBD1. CDR3 size: 16 residues. Germline CDR1 SGHVS, CDR2 FQNEAQ. V was pared by 4 bases and J by 5 bases, with 14 bases of the junction left unmatched. The DNA of the CDR3 is TGTGCCAGCAGCTCCAATCTAAGACAGGGACGCCACGAGCAGTACTTC. It specifies CASSSNLRQGRHEQYF.

The chain is built from TRBV19 and TRBJ2-3; tentative D call: TRBD2 (7 bases). Per germline, CDR1 LNHDA and CDR2 SQIVND (reference sequence). V was clipped by 3 bases and J by 4 bases, with 14 bases between them. CDR3 length equals 15 residues. CDR3 DNA: TGTGCCAGTAGTATGGGGGGCGCGGGGGCAGATACGCAGTATTTT. Its protein product is CASSMGGAGADTQYF.

This clone was picked up one time. The CDR3 protein is CATMGQGAPGYGYTF. In DNA, the CDR3 is TGTGCCACGATGGGGCAGGGTGCACCGGGCTATGGCTACACCTTC. This chain links TRBV28 with TRBJ1-2; D is perhaps TRBD1 (5 bases). The CDR3 consists of 15 residues. Germline V gene sequence: CDR1 MDHEN, CDR2 SYDVKM. V shed 10 bases and J shed 4 bases, with 22 bases lying between them.

In this sample, this clone turned up once. V gene TRBV18 combines with J gene TRBJ2-1; 8 positions match TRBD2. V lost 2 bases and J lost 8; bases outside the gene matches: 8. Per germline, CDR1 KGHSH and CDR2 LQKENI. The length of the CDR3 is 15 residues. This CDR3 reads CASSPNAAGGDEQFF. The CDR3 nucleotides read TGTGCCAGCTCACCAAATGCCGCGGGAGGCGATGAGCAGTTCTTC.

V is TRBV5-4 and J is TRBJ2-1, with a possible D match to TRBD2 (5 bases). Trimming cost V 1 base and J 0 bases, with 11 bases left between them. This CDR3 is 16 amino acids long. The germline gives CDR1 SGHNT, CDR2 YYREEE (reference sequence). CDR3 amino acids: CASSLQRLSSYNEQFF. The CDR3 DNA sequence: TGTGCCAGCAGCTTGCAGCGGTTAAGCTCCTACAATGAGCAGTTCTTC.

The chain uses TRBV2 and TRBJ1-1; tentative D call: TRBD1 (5 bases). CDR3 length: 12 residues. Between the trimmed V and J ends, which lost 8 bases and 1 base, there was a span of 8 bases. Germline V gene lookup returns CDR1 SNHLY and CDR2 FYNNEI. The CDR3 coding sequence is TGTGCCAGCGGAAGGGGGAACACTGAAGCTTTCTTT. Protein product: CASGRGNTEAFF.

This clone has a handful of counts. CDR3 nucleotide sequence: TGTGCCAGCAGCTCCAGACTAGCGGGGCGATACGGGGAGCTGTTTTTT. Translated, it gives CASSSRLAGRYGELFF. The chain uses TRBV5-4 and TRBJ2-2; 11 nucleotides match TRBD2. The CDR3 sequence is 16 residues long. Trimming removed 3 bases from V and 7 bases from J; junction bases left unmatched: 8. Germline-derived CDR1 and CDR2 are SGHNT and YYREEE (reference sequence).

The CDR3 coding sequence is TGTGCCAGCAGCCCCAGTGGCTCCTACGAGCAGTACTTC. This sequence encodes CASSPSGSYEQYF. The J gene is TRBJ2-7, the V gene TRBV6-1; D not certain. The ends were cut back, 6 bases at V and 0 bases at J, with 9 bases in the middle. The CDR3 runs 13 residues. Looked up from germline, CDR1 is MNHNS and CDR2 is SASEGT.

The chain is built from TRBV7-2 and TRBJ2-7; TRBD2 is a possible D gene (7 bases). Per germline, CDR1 SGHTA and CDR2 FQGNSA. Trimming shortened V by 5 bases and J by 7 bases, and 21 bases separated the two germline ends. The CDR3 is 15 amino acids. The CDR3 DNA reads as TGTGCCAGCAGCCAGTTAAGGGGGGGCGCGGGGGAGCAGTACTTC. Its protein is CASSQLRGGAGEQYF. Variable domain in full (rest from reference TRBV7-2 and TRBJ2-7): GAGVSQSPSNKVTEKGKDVELRCDPISGHTALYWYRQSLGQGLEFLIYFQGNSAPDKSGLPSDRFSAERTGGSVSTLTIQRTQQEDSAVYLCASSQLRGGAGEQYFGPGTRLTVT.

J is TRBJ1-2 and V is TRBV28, with 9 bases aligning to TRBD1. The CDR3 spans 16 residues. Germline trimming cut 3 bases from V and 1 base from J; bases unmatched to any gene: 6. Germline CDR1 MDHEN, CDR2 SYDVKM. The CDR3 DNA reads TGTGCCAGCAGTTTGGACCTGGACAGGGGTAACTATGGCTACACCTTC. Its translation is CASSLDLDRGNYGYTF.

The chain employs TRBV6-5 and TRBJ2-2; D gene unclear. The CDR3 consists of 15 residues. Germline loops: CDR1 MNHEY, CDR2 SVGAGI. V lost 0 bases and J 5 bases, leaving 10 bases between the germline ends. CDR3 DNA: TGTGCCAGCAGTTACTCGTGGAGACCTACCGGGGAGCTGTTTTTT. Protein sequence: CASSYSWRPTGELFF.

This chain links TRBV6-5 with TRBJ2-5; a possible D gene is TRBD1 (5 bases). The CDR3 consists of 16 residues. CDR1 and CDR2 from the germline V gene are MNHEY and SVGAGI. Trimming removed 0 bases at V and 4 bases at J, with 15 bases between. CDR3 DNA sequence: TGTGCCAGCAGTTACTCGAAAGGGGCCCGCGGAGAGACCCAGTACTTC. It encodes CASSYSKGARGETQYF.

This chain connects TRBV15 to TRBJ2-4, with 8 bases fitting TRBD1. Germline lookup yields CDR1 LNHNV and CDR2 YYDKDF (reference sequence). The CDR3 extends over 16 amino acids. With V trimmed by 5 bases and J by 7 bases, 13 bases remained unmatched. In DNA, the CDR3 is TGTGCCACCAGCTCCCAGGGGGCGCTCGGTGGTAACATTCAGTACTTC. Translating it yields CATSSQGALGGNIQYF.

This chain uses TRBV4-3 with TRBJ2-1, with TRBD2 identical over 11 bases. The germline gives CDR1 LGHNA, CDR2 YSLEER. This CDR3 has 19 residues. Trimming at V came to 4 bases and at J to 4 bases, leaving 15 bases not matched to a gene. The CDR3 DNA follows: TGCGCCAGCAGCCCCTCGGTCCTAGCGGGAGGAACGGCTTACAATGAGCAGTTCTTC. Translation gives CASSPSVLAGGTAYNEQFF.